This T cell receptor (beta chain) stems from a study of neoadjuvant anti-PD-1 for oral cavity cancer. The time point was: after neoadjuvant nivolumab, at surgical resection. Assay used: immunoSEQ multiplex PCR; TCRdb lists only in-frame clones, some missing. The table lists about 23,000 clones, about 25% of them singletons. This clone was counted only a few times. Its cognate antigen is unknown. Whole-study findings and limits: TCR analyses covered only a few patients per response group. Expansion of preexisting intratumoral clones was suggested to aid response.

The CDR3 spans 16 residues. Per germline, CDR1 SGHNT and CDR2 YYREEE (reference sequence). V lost 4 bases and J lost 7; bases outside the gene matches: 15. The source of this sequence is a person between 40 and 80 years old with oral cavity squamous cell carcinoma. The chain is built from TRBV5-4 and TRBJ1-2; the match to TRBD1 covers 8 bases. Sequences were derived from tumor tissue, sampled after nivolumab (anti-PD-1) treatment. The CDR3 loop reads CASSTLIPRQGIGYTF. The DNA of the CDR3 is TGTGCCAGCAGCACTCTCATCCCAAGACAGGGGATTGGCTACACCTTC.